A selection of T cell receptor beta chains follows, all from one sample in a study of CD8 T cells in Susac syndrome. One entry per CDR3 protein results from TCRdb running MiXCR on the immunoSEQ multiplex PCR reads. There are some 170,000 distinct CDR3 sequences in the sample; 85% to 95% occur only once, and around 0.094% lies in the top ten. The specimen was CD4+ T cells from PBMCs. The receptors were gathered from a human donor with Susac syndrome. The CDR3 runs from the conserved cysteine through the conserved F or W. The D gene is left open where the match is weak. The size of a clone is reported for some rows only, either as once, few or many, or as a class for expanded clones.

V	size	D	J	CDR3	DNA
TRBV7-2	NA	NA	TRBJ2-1	CASSSHITVNEQFF	TGTGCCAGCAGCTCACATATTACGGTTAATGAGCAGTTCTTC
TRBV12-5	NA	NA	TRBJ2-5	CASGQNHSQETQYF	TGTGCTAGTGGTCAAAACCACAGCCAAGAGACCCAGTACTTC
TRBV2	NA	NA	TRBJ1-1	CASSEQGLNTEAFF	TGTGCCAGCAGTGAACAGGGACTGAACACTGAAGCTTTCTTT
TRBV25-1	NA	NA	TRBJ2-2	CASSEMGGVSSGELFF	TGTGCCAGCAGTGAAATGGGGGGCGTCTCCTCCGGGGAGCTGTTTTTT
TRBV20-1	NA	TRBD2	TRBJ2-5	CSARLAAQETQYF	TGCAGTGCTAGACTAGCGGCCCAAGAGACCCAGTACTTC
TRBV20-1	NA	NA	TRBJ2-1	CSARDLQDNEQFF	TGCAGTGCTAGAGATCTGCAGGACAATGAGCAGTTCTTC
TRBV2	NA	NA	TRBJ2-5	CASRDRSYQETQYF	TGTGCCAGCAGAGACAGGTCGTACCAAGAGACCCAGTACTTC
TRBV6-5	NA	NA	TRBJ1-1	CASSYNFGTEAFF	TGTGCCAGCAGTTATAATTTCGGCACTGAAGCTTTCTTT
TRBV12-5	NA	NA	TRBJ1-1	CASGSYSAGLDTEAFF	TGTGCTAGTGGTTCGTACAGCGCGGGGTTGGACACTGAAGCTTTCTTT
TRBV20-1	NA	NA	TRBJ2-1	CSARGWTPYNEQFF	TGCAGTGCTAGAGGCTGGACCCCCTACAATGAGCAGTTCTTC
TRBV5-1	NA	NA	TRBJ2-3	CASSRDGGGADTQYF	TGCGCCAGCAGCCGGGACGGTGGAGGAGCAGATACGCAGTATTTT
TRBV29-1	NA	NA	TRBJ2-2	CSVRRTEFTGELFF	TGCAGCGTTCGTCGGACGGAATTCACCGGGGAGCTGTTTTTT
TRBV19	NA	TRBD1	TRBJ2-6	CASSNRGFGANVLTF	TGTGCCAGTAGTAACAGGGGGTTCGGGGCCAACGTCCTGACTTTC
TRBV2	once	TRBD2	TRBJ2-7	CASRQLAGVYEQYF	TGTGCCAGCAGACAACTAGCGGGAGTTTACGAGCAGTACTTC
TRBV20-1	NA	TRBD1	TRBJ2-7	CSARDLGTGVSYEQYF	TGCAGTGCTAGAGATCTGGGGACAGGGGTATCCTACGAGCAGTACTTC
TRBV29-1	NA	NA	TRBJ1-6	CSVAGGPNSPLHF	TGCAGCGTTGCGGGGGGACCAAATTCACCCCTCCACTTT
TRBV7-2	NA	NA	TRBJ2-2	CASTSTGELFF	TGTGCCAGCACCTCCACCGGGGAGCTGTTTTTT
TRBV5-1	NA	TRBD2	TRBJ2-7	CASSLDGGSPYEQYF	TGCGCCAGCAGCTTGGATGGCGGGAGTCCTTACGAGCAGTACTTC
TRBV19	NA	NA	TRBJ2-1	CASSLGRAGSNEQFF	TGTGCCAGTAGTCTTGGTCGGGCAGGGTCAAATGAGCAGTTCTTC
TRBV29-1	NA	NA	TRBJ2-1	CSVDRNEQFF	TGCAGCGTTGACCGCAATGAGCAGTTCTTC
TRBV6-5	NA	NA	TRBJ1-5	CASSRTAGKGPQHF	TGTGCCAGCAGTCGGACAGCCGGCAAAGGGCCCCAGCATTTT
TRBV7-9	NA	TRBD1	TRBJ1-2	CASNRDSANYGYTF	TGTGCCAGCAACAGGGACAGTGCTAACTATGGCTACACCTTC
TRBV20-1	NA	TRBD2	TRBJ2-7	CSAMTSGRSGGYEQYF	TGCAGTGCTATGACTAGCGGGAGGTCGGGGGGCTACGAGCAGTACTTC
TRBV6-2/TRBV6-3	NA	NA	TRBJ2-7	CASSYGQPWPGEQYF	TGTGCCAGCAGTTACGGACAGCCCTGGCCGGGGGAGCAGTACTTC
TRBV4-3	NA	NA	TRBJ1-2	CASSQDPDNYGYTF	TGCGCCAGCAGCCAAGATCCGGATAACTATGGCTACACCTTC
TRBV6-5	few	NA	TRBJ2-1	CASSYGSDQGDEQFF	TGTGCCAGCAGTTACGGTTCAGACCAAGGGGATGAGCAGTTCTTC
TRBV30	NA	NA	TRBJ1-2	CAWSVVDFGLDTF	TGTGCCTGGAGTGTTGTGGATTTCGGTTTGGACACCTTC
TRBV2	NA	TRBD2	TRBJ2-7	CASSDVRGVSYEQYF	TGTGCCAGCAGTGATGTGCGGGGGGTCTCCTACGAGCAGTACTTC
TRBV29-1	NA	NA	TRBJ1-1	CSVEVNTEAFF	TGCAGTGTCGAGGTGAACACTGAAGCTTTCTTT
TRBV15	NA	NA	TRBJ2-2	CATSKGTFELTGELFF	TGTGCCACCAGCAAAGGGACTTTCGAACTCACCGGGGAGCTGTTTTTT